This paragraph covers one T cell receptor beta chain sequence. This clonotype has only a few counts. No cognate antigen has been identified for it. No base qualities exist here, and no much larger clone lies one base off it. Compared with germline, V lacks 9 bases and J lacks 5 bases; bases without a gene match: 3. The germline V gene (reference sequence) gives CDR1 as MNHNY and CDR2 as SVGAGI. The CDR3 numbers 12 residues from cysteine through phenylalanine. Only the CDR3 part of the read is kept: 36 bases, read in frame from the first base. The library was built by means of 5' RACE. The run used an Illumina HiSeq 2500. The second PCR ran for roughly 6 to 11 cycles and used a J-beta primer mix along with a sample-barcoded 5' primer. A unique molecular identifier was introduced onto each TCR beta cDNA molecule by a template-switch 5' adaptor carrying 12 random nucleotides. At least 3 million CDR3-containing paired-end reads were obtained from each sample. All of the RNA was converted into first-strand cDNA using the Mint cDNA synthesis kit, with a TRBC-specific oligonucleotide serving as the primer. Following uracil-DNA glycosylase treatment, a first 18-cycle PCR with universal primers M1SS and BC2_uni_R was performed on all cDNA. The study's processing was this. Normalization of each sample was performed by random selection of 1 million high-quality reads, each carrying a distinct molecular identifier. Reads sharing molecular identifiers were discarded rather than binned into consensus sequences. MiTCR, set to a Q25 quality threshold and the strictest error-elimination algorithm, was used for CDR3 identification, clonotype clustering and error correction. A nonparametric unseen species model using Euler transformation provided a lower-bound estimate of total TCR beta diversity. TCRdb ran its own pipeline on the public reads, namely fastp trimming at Q25 and MiXCR clone calling, and kept in-frame beta chains. Duplicate CDR3 protein sequences are folded into a single record with the most common DNA and genes. These V and J calls are TCRdb output, not the study's own analysis. This sample comprises some 760,000 distinct CDR3 sequences, approximately 25% of them detected only once. The ten largest clones take up under 4.5% of the sample.

These data come from a study of blood T cells in healthy people across ages (dated by TCRdb to between 2015 and 2016). The study in broad terms: In model experiments, template switching captured about one uniquely barcoded TCR beta cDNA molecule for every two T cells. The study measured age-related changes in TCR beta repertoire diversity using deep sequencing normalized with unique cDNA molecular identifiers. The donors were divided into four age groups: young (average around 16 years), middle-aged (about 40), aged (about 60) and long-lived (nearly 85). Using the same blood draw, the study looked at two additional independent replicas of 1 million unique cDNA reads for two donors, one aged 18 to 29 and the other aged 80 or older.

On the study overall, not on this receptor specifically: Because the CMV infection status of the donors was unknown, age-related changes in expanded clonotypes may potentially have been confounded. Because profiling used bulk unsorted PBMCs, naive and antigen-experienced compartments could not be compared conclusively. Observed TCR beta diversity per million T cells fell roughly linearly with age, and a significant reduction was already apparent by age roughly 40. Compared with the aged group, the long-lived group had more naive CD4+ T cells, fewer expanded clones and increased TCR diversity, a pattern suggesting age selection. Total diversity estimates from one million sequenced T cells were considered lower bounds and underestimates. Observed TCR beta diversity correlated strongly with the percentage of naive T cells measured by flow cytometry.

Donors were a few dozen systemically healthy Caucasian individuals from Russia aged roughly 6 to 90 years. Each donor gave 8 to 10 milliliters of peripheral blood, drawn into EDTA-treated Vacutainer tubes. Ficoll-Paque density-gradient centrifugation was used to isolate PBMCs, with at least 7 million per sample. Total RNA was extracted from PBMCs with Trizol reagent, with at least 6 micrograms obtained per sample. Naive CD45RAhigh/CD27high T cell percentages were measured by flow cytometry on a PBMC aliquot from every donor. The same sample was also studied in work on T cells of mothers and their children. As the second paper documents: The donors were nine systemically healthy Caucasian individuals, made up of three mothers and their six children. cDNA synthesis consumed the entire amount of extracted RNA, loaded at approximately 1.4 ug RNA in each 15 ul reaction. In the second PCR, the M1S primer added sample barcodes and 2-4 random nucleotides. Each mother yielded over 9.5 million TCR beta CDR3 reads and each child a few million reads. Thymic selection shapes the output of TCR recombination in a similar way in related and unrelated pairs, and inherited differences have a minor effect. Normalized repertoire overlap was always found to be slightly, but never significantly, higher in related mother-child pairs than in unrelated mother-child pairs. Persistent microchimeric T cell clones were not detected, at a sensitivity of 95 to 100 clones per million clonotypes. The study used deep NGS to compare TCR beta repertoires of mothers and children, seeking features distinguishing related mother-child pairs from unrelated individuals. On average, the children were approximately 11 +/- 4 years old, while the mothers were roughly 40 +/- 4 years old. After adapters were ligated using NEBNext reagents, the libraries underwent 100+100 nt paired-end sequencing on an Illumina HiSeq 2000. Mother and child libraries were prepared a month apart and sequenced in separate runs to prevent cross-contamination. For each donor, somewhere between about 450,000 and 2,100,000 distinct TCR beta clonotypes were identified. Naive TCR beta clonotypes were estimated from low-frequency clonotypes matched to each donor's FACS-determined naive share, without sorting.

What was sequenced was blood. The origin of this receptor is a boy younger than 18 in good health. The V and J segments used are TRBV6-6 and TRBJ1-4; 7 bases in between match TRBD1. The DNA sequence is as follows: TGTGCCAGTTCGGACAGGAATGAAAAACTGTTTTTT. The encoded protein is CASSDRNEKLFF.